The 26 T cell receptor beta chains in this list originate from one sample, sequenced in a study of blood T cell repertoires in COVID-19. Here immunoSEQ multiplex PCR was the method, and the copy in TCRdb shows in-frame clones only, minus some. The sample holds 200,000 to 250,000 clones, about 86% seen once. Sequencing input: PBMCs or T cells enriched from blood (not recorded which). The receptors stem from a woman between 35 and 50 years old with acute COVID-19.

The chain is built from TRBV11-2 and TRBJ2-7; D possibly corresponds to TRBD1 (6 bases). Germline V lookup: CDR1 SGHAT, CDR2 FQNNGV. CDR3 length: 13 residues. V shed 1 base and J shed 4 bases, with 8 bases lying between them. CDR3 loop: CASSLAQGYEQYF. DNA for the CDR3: TGTGCCAGCAGCTTAGCCCAGGGGTACGAGCAGTACTTC.

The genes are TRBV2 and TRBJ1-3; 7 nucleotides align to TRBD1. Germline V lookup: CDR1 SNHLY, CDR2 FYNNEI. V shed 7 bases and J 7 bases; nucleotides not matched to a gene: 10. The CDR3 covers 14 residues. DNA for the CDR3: TGTGCCAGCACCGCCTTGCCAGGGGGGAACACCATATATTTT. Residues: CASTALPGGNTIYF. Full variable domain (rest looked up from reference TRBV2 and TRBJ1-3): EPEVTQTPSHQVTQMGQEVILRCVPISNHLYFYWYRQILGQKVEFLVSFYNNEISEKSEIFDDQFSVERPDGSNFTLKIRSTKLEDSAMYFCASTALPGGNTIYFGEGSWLTVV.

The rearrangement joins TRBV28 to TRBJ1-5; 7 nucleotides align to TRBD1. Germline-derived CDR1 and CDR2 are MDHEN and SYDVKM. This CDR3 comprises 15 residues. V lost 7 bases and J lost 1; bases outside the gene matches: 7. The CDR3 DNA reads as TGTGCCAGCACCGCGACAGGGAACAGCAATCAGCCCCAGCATTTT. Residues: CASTATGNSNQPQHF.

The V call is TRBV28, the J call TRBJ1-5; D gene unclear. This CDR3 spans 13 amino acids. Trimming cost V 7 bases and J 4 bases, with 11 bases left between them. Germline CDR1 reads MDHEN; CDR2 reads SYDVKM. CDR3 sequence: CASTRSVNQPQHF. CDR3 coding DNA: TGTGCCAGCACTCGCTCGGTAAATCAGCCCCAGCATTTT.

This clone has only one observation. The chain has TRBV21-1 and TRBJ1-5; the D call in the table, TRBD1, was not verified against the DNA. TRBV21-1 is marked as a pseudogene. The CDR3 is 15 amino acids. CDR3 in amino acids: CASSDRGGLDQPQHF. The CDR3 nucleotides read TGTGCCAGCAGCGACAGGGGGGGGCTGGATCAGCCCCAGCATTTT.

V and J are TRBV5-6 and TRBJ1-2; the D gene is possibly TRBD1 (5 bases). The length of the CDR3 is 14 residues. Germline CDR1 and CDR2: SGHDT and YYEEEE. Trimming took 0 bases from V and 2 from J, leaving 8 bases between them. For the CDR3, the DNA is TGTGCCAGCAGCTTGGAGCAGGGCAACTATGGCTACACCTTC. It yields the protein CASSLEQGNYGYTF.

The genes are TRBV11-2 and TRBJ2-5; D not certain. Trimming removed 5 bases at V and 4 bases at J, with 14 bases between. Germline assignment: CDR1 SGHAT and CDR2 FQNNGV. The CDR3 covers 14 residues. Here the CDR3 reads CASSPFGSGETQYF. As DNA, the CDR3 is TGTGCCAGCAGCCCGTTTGGATCAGGAGAGACCCAGTACTTC. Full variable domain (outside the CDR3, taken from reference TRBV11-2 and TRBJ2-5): EAGVAQSPRYKIIEKRQSVAFWCNPISGHATLYWYQQILGQGPKLLIQFQNNGVVDDSQLPKDRFSAERLKGVDSTLKIQPAKLEDSAVYLCASSPFGSGETQYFGPGTRLLVL.

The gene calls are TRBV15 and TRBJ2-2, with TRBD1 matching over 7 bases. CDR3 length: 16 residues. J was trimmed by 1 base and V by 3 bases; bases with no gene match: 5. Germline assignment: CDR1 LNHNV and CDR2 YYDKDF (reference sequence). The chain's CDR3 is CATSSPGGRNTGELFF. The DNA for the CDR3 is TGTGCCACCAGCAGCCCAGGGGGTCGGAACACCGGGGAGCTGTTTTTT.

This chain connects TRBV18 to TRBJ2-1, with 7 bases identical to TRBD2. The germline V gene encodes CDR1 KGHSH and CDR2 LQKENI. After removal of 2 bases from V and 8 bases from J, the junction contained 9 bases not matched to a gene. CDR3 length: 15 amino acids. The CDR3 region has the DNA TGTGCCAGCTCACCATCCGCGGGAGCCGGGTATGAGCAGTTCTTC. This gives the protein CASSPSAGAGYEQFF.

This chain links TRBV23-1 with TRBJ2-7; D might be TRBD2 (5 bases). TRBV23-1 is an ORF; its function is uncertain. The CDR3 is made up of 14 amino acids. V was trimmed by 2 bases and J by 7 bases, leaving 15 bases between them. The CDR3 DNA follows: TGCGCCAGCAGTCAACGTGGGCCTAGGGAGGAGCAGTACTTC. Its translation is CASSQRGPREEQYF.

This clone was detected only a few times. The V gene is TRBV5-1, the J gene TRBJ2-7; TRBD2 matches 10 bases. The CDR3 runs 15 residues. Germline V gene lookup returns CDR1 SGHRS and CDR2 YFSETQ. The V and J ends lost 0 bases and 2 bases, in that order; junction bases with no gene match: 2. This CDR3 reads CASSLGLAGAYEQYF. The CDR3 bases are TGCGCCAGCAGCTTGGGGCTAGCGGGAGCCTACGAGCAGTACTTC.

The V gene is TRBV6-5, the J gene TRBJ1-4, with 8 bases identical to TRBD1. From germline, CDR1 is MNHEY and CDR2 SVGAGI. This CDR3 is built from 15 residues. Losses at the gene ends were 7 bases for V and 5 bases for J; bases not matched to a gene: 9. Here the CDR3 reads CASIPSGGVNEKLFF. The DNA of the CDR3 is TGTGCCAGCATACCTTCAGGGGGCGTGAATGAAAAACTGTTTTTT.

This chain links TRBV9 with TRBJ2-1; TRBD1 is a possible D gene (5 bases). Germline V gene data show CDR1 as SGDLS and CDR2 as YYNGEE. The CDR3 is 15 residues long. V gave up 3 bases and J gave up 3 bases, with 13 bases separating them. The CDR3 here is CASSALGHHYNEQFF. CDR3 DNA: TGTGCCAGCAGCGCCCTTGGACACCACTACAATGAGCAGTTCTTC.

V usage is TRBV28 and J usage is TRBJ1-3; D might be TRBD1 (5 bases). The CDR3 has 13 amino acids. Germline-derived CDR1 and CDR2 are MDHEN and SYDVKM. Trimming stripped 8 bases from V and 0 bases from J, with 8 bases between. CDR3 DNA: TGTGCCAGCGCCGGGGGCTCTGGAAACACCATATATTTT. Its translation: CASAGGSGNTIYF.

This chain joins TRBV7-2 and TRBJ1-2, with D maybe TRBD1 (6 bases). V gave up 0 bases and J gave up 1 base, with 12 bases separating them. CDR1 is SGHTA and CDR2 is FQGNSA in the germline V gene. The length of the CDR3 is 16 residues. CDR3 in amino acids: CASSLAIRGNNYGYTF. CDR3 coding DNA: TGTGCCAGCAGCTTAGCGATCAGGGGAAATAACTATGGCTACACCTTC.

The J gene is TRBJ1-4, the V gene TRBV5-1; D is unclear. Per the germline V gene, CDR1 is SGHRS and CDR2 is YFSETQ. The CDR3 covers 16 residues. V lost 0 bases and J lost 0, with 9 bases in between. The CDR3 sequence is CASSLGIVATNEKLFF. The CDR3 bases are TGCGCCAGCAGCTTGGGAATAGTAGCAACTAATGAAAAACTGTTTTTT.

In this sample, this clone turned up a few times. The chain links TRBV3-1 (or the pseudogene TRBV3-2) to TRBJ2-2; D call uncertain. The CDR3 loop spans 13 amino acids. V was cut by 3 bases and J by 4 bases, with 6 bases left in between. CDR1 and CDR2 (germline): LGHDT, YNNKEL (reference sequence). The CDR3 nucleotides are TGTGCCAGCAGCCAGGCTAGCACCGGGGAGCTGTTTTTT. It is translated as CASSQASTGELFF.

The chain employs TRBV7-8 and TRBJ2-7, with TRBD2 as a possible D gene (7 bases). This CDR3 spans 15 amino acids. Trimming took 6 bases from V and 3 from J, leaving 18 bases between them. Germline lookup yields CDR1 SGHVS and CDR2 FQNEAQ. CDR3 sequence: CASRELAGAVYEQYF. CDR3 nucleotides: TGTGCCAGCAGGGAATTGGCGGGGGCGGTCTACGAGCAGTACTTC.

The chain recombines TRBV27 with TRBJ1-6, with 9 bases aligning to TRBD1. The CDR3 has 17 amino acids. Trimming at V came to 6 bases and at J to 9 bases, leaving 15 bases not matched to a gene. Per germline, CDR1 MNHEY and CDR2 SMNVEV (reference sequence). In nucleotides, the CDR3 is TGTGCCAGCAGCCCTTGGGCCCCGGGACAGGGTGCTTCACCCCTCCACTTT. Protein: CASSPWAPGQGASPLHF.

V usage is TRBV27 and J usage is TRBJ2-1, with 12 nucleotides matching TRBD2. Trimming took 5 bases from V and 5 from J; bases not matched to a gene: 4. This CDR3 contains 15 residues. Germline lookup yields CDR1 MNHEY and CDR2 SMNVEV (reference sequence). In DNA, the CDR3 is TGTGCCAGCAGTGCGACTAGCGGGAGACACAATGAGCAGTTCTTC. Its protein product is CASSATSGRHNEQFF.

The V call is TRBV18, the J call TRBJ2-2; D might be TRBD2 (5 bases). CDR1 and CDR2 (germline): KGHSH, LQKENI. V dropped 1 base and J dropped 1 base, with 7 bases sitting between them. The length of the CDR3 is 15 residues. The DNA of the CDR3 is TGTGCCAGCTCACCACGGGAGAAGAACACCGGGGAGCTGTTTTTT. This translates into CASSPREKNTGELFF. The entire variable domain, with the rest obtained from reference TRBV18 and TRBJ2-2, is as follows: NAGVMQNPRHLVRRRGQEARLRCSPMKGHSHVYWYRQLPEEGLKFMVYLQKENIIDESGMPKERFSAEFPKEGPSILRIQQVVRGDSAAYFCASSPREKNTGELFFGEGSRLTVL.

The CDR3 loop is CASSQGALAAYGEQYF. CDR3 in DNA: TGTGCCAGCAGCCAAGGGGCATTAGCGGCCTATGGGGAGCAGTACTTC. The V call is TRBV4-2, the J call TRBJ2-7; tentative D call: TRBD2 (6 bases). V lost 1 base and J 7 bases, leaving 20 bases between the germline ends. This CDR3 comprises 16 residues. CDR1 is LGHNA and CDR2 is YNFKEQ in the germline V gene.

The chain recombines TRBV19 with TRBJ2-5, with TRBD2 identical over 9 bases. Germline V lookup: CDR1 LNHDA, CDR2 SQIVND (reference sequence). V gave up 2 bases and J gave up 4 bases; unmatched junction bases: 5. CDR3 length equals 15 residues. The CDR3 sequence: CASSIRGRAAETQYF. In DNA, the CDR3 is TGTGCCAGTAGTATACGCGGGAGGGCGGCAGAGACCCAGTACTTC.

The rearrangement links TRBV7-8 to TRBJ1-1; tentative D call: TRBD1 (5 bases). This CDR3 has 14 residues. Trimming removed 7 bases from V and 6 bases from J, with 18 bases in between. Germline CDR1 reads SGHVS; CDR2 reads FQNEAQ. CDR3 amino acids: CASTLWTGGAEAFF. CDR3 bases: TGTGCCAGCACCCTCTGGACGGGAGGGGCTGAAGCTTTCTTT.

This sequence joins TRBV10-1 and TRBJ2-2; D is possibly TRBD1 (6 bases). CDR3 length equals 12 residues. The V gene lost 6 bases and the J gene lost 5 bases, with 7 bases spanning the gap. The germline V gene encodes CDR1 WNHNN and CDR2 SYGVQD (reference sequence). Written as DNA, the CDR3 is TGCGCCAGCAGCAGGGGTACCGGGGAGCTGTTTTTT. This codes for CASSRGTGELFF.

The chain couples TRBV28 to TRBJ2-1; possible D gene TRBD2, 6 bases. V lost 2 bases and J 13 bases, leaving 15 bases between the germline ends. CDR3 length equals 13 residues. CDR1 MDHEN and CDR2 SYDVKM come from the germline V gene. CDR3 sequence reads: CASSLSGRRDQFF. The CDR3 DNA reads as TGTGCCAGCAGTTTAAGTGGGCGGAGGGATCAGTTCTTC.